Following are 24 T cell receptor beta chains from one sample sequenced in a study of blood T cell repertoires in COVID-19. Generated by immunoSEQ multiplex PCR, the TCRdb table keeps only in-frame clones and is missing some. In the table there are 150,000 to 200,000 clones, approximately 86% of which are singletons. Sequenced sample: peripheral blood. The origin of the receptors is a man in his 70s with acute or convalescent COVID-19.

The rearrangement joins TRBV6-5 to TRBJ2-7; the match to TRBD1 covers 8 bases. This CDR3 comprises 15 residues. CDR1 is MNHEY and CDR2 is SVGAGI in the germline V gene. V was pared by 6 bases and J by 1 base, with 8 bases of the junction left unmatched. The CDR3: CASRGQGAGSYEQYF. CDR3 nucleotides: TGTGCCAGCAGGGGCCAGGGGGCGGGTTCCTACGAGCAGTACTTC.

This chain uses TRBV3-1 (or the pseudogene TRBV3-2) with TRBJ1-2, with 7 bases matching TRBD1. The V and J ends lost 5 bases and 3 bases, in that order; junction bases with no gene match: 12. The germline gives CDR1 LGHDT, CDR2 YNNKEL (reference sequence). The length of the CDR3 is 16 residues. CDR3 DNA sequence: TGTGCCAGCAGCTCCGGGACAGCGGTCATATACTATGGCTACACCTTC. It specifies CASSSGTAVIYYGYTF.

CDR3 coding DNA: TGCAGTGCTAGTGCCGCCATCCACGGAGGGGAGACCCAGTACTTC. It is translated as CSASAAIHGGETQYF. J is TRBJ2-5 and V is TRBV20-1; D is possibly TRBD2 (6 bases). The V end was cut by 3 bases, the J end by 5 bases, with 19 bases between. Germline V gene data show CDR1 as DFQATT and CDR2 as SNEGSKA (reference sequence). This CDR3 is built from 15 residues.

This clone appeared a few times. The CDR3 loop reads CASSVEAGQNEQYF. The CDR3 bases are TGTGCCAGCAGCGTAGAAGCGGGTCAAAACGAGCAGTACTTC. This rearrangement joins TRBV9 to TRBJ2-7; a possible D gene is TRBD2 (6 bases). Trimming left V 0 bases short and J 5 bases short, with 12 bases between. This CDR3 comprises 14 residues. The germline gives CDR1 SGDLS, CDR2 YYNGEE.

The chain uses TRBV5-6 and TRBJ1-2; no reliable D call. Per the germline V gene, CDR1 is SGHDT and CDR2 is YYEEEE. The CDR3 totals 12 residues. The V and J ends lost 6 bases and 2 bases respectively, with 8 bases between them. The chain's CDR3 is CASTHSNYGYTF. The DNA for the CDR3 is TGTGCCAGCACCCACAGCAACTATGGCTACACCTTC.

This clone was recorded a few times. This chain connects TRBV10-1 to TRBJ1-2, with a weak D call TRBD1 (6 bases). Trimming shortened V by 8 bases and J by 1 base, and 11 bases separated the two germline ends. Germline lookup yields CDR1 WNHNN and CDR2 SYGVQD (reference sequence). This CDR3 has 13 amino acids. The CDR3 nucleotides are TGCGCCAGCCGGACAGACTATAACTATGGCTACACCTTC. As protein: CASRTDYNYGYTF.

This clone was seen a few times. The chain combines TRBV18 with TRBJ2-3; TRBD2 aligns across 14 bases. The germline CDR1 and CDR2 sequences are KGHSH and LQKENI. The J segment lost 4 bases and the V segment lost 3 bases, leaving 9 bases of the junction unmatched. This CDR3 region has 18 residues. The CDR3 nucleotides read TGTGCCAGCTCACCCTTTGGACTAGCGGGAGGACCCCCAGATACGCAGTATTTT. This sequence encodes CASSPFGLAGGPPDTQYF.

V gene TRBV2 combines with J gene TRBJ1-1; 10 bases fit TRBD1. There are 15 residues in the CDR3. From germline, CDR1 is SNHLY and CDR2 FYNNEI. The J segment lost 5 bases and the V segment lost 6 bases, leaving 9 bases of the junction unmatched. The CDR3 loop reads CASSRQGAVVTEAFF. The CDR3 region has the DNA TGTGCCAGCAGCCGACAGGGGGCCGTGGTAACTGAAGCTTTCTTT. The variable domain in full, with the rest retrieved from reference TRBV2 and TRBJ1-1, is EPEVTQTPSHQVTQMGQEVILRCVPISNHLYFYWYRQILGQKVEFLVSFYNNEISEKSEIFDDQFSVERPDGSNFTLKIRSTKLEDSAMYFCASSRQGAVVTEAFFGQGTRLTVV.

The chain combines TRBV4-2 with TRBJ1-2, with a tentative D call TRBD1 (5 bases). The CDR3 covers 14 residues. The V and J ends lost 0 bases and 4 bases respectively, with 9 bases between them. Germline V CDR1 and CDR2: LGHNA, YNFKEQ. The CDR3 loop is CASSQDRVGYGYTF. CDR3 nucleotides: TGTGCCAGCAGCCAAGACAGGGTGGGCTATGGCTACACCTTC.

About this clone itself: Other DNA sequences in this specimen translate into the identical CDR3. The rearrangement joins TRBV5-1 to TRBJ1-2, with D possibly TRBD1 on 6 matching bases. Per germline, CDR1 SGHRS and CDR2 YFSETQ. The CDR3 has 13 residues. Trimming took off 1 base at V and 4 bases at J, with 8 bases between the two ends. The CDR3, as DNA: TGCGCCAGCAGCTTGCAGGGGAGCTATGGCTACACCTTC. It yields the protein CASSLQGSYGYTF. Together with reference TRBV5-1 and TRBJ1-2, the CDR3 gives the full variable domain: KAGVTQTPRYLIKTRGQQVTLSCSPISGHRSVSWYQQTPGQGLQFLFEYFSETQRNKGNFPGRFSGRQFSNSRSEMNVSTLELGDSALYLCASSLQGSYGYTFGSGTRLTVV.

The J gene is TRBJ2-1, the V gene TRBV9; 8 nucleotides match TRBD2. Germline CDR1 reads SGDLS; CDR2 reads YYNGEE. The junction had 7 bases not matched to a gene; V was cut back by 3 bases and J by 5 bases. CDR3 length: 15 amino acids. CDR3 DNA sequence: TGTGCCAGCAGCGGAGGGACTAGGCTAGACAATGAGCAGTTCTTC. It is translated as CASSGGTRLDNEQFF.

This chain uses TRBV3-1 (or the pseudogene TRBV3-2) with TRBJ1-1; D is possibly TRBD1 (5 bases). This CDR3 is built from 13 residues. V was pared by 1 base and J by 12 bases, with 15 bases between. Germline CDR1 reads LGHDT; CDR2 reads YNNKEL (reference sequence). CDR3 nucleotide sequence: TGTGCCAGCAGCCAAGGGCGGGGGTCTCGGACTTTCTTT. This encodes CASSQGRGSRTFF.

The V and J genes are TRBV10-3 and TRBJ2-4; tentative D call: TRBD2 (6 bases). Germline CDR1 is ENHRY and CDR2 is SYGVKD. The CDR3 consists of 14 residues. Trimming shortened V by 4 bases and J by 6 bases, and 13 bases separated the two germline ends. The CDR3 region has the DNA TGTGCCATCAGTGGGGACTTTGGGGGAAACATTCAGTACTTC. Its translation is CAISGDFGGNIQYF.

This chain joins TRBV11-2 and TRBJ1-2; D unclear. This CDR3 comprises 14 residues. The germline V and J ends were trimmed by 4 bases and 5 bases, with 14 bases remaining between them. Germline loops: CDR1 SGHAT, CDR2 FQNNGV. The CDR3 DNA reads TGTGCCAGCAGCTCACCGCGGGGTCGGTATGGCTACACCTTC. Its protein is CASSSPRGRYGYTF. The complete variable domain, with remaining parts taken from reference TRBV11-2 and TRBJ1-2, reads EAGVAQSPRYKIIEKRQSVAFWCNPISGHATLYWYQQILGQGPKLLIQFQNNGVVDDSQLPKDRFSAERLKGVDSTLKIQPAKLEDSAVYLCASSSPRGRYGYTFGSGTRLTVV.

The gene calls are TRBV6-5 and TRBJ2-5, with TRBD1 matching 11 bases. CDR1 and CDR2 (germline): MNHEY, SVGAGI. The CDR3 loop spans 15 amino acids. Trimming at V came to 6 bases and at J to 5 bases, leaving 8 bases not matched to a gene. The CDR3 nucleotides are TGTGCCAGCAGCACCGGACAGGGGGCTTGGGAGACCCAGTACTTC. It is translated as CASSTGQGAWETQYF.

The rearrangement links TRBV18 to TRBJ1-1; D perhaps matches TRBD1 (5 bases). The CDR3 runs to 16 residues. The V gene lost 3 bases and the J gene lost 1 base, with 15 bases spanning the gap. The germline CDR1 and CDR2 sequences are KGHSH and LQKENI. The CDR3 sequence is CASSPEGKGTNTEAFF. Written as DNA, the CDR3 is TGTGCCAGCTCACCGGAGGGTAAAGGGACGAACACTGAAGCTTTCTTT.

The V gene is TRBV5-1, the J gene TRBJ2-5; 7 bases match TRBD2. Germline lookup yields CDR1 SGHRS and CDR2 YFSETQ. This CDR3 spans 13 amino acids. The ends lost 3 bases at V and 5 bases at J; junction bases unmatched: 4. The chain's CDR3 is CASSYFSGETQYF. In nucleotides, the CDR3 is TGCGCCAGCAGCTACTTTAGCGGGGAGACCCAGTACTTC.

The chain has TRBV10-3 and TRBJ2-5; TRBD2 aligns across 8 bases. Looked up from germline, CDR1 is ENHRY and CDR2 is SYGVKD. Germline trimming cut 6 bases from V and 0 bases from J; bases unmatched to any gene: 6. CDR3 length: 15 amino acids. The CDR3 coding sequence is TGTGCCATCAGCCCCGGTAGCGGGAACCAAGAGACCCAGTACTTC. Amino acid sequence: CAISPGSGNQETQYF.

This clone was seen just once. This CDR3 reads CASSLGGLEAGELFF. CDR3 in DNA: TGCGCCAGCAGCCTCGGGGGACTAGAGGCCGGGGAGCTGTTTTTT. The rearrangement uses TRBV5-1 and TRBJ2-2, with 8 bases lining up with TRBD2. Germline CDR1 and CDR2: SGHRS and YFSETQ. J was trimmed by 6 bases and V by 4 bases; bases with no gene match: 8. The CDR3 totals 15 residues.

This clone came up a few times. The gene calls are TRBV18 and TRBJ2-7; the match to TRBD1 covers 11 bases. The CDR3 totals 15 residues. With V trimmed by 6 bases and J by 3 bases, 7 bases remained unmatched. In germline, CDR1 is KGHSH, CDR2 LQKENI. The CDR3, as DNA: TGTGCCAGCTCCGAACGGACAGGGGGCTTCTACGAGCAGTACTTC. Its translation: CASSERTGGFYEQYF.

The chain uses TRBV28 and TRBJ1-2, with 8 bases lining up with TRBD1. The V gene's germline CDR1 is MDHEN and CDR2 SYDVKM. The CDR3 contains 16 residues. The J segment lost 6 bases and the V segment lost 6 bases, leaving 15 bases of the junction unmatched. The CDR3, as DNA: TGTGCCAGCAGCCCGCCTGACAGGGGCAAACTGGATGGCTACACCTTC. Encoded protein: CASSPPDRGKLDGYTF.

This chain joins TRBV5-1 and TRBJ1-1; 8 bases are shared with TRBD1. Germline lookup yields CDR1 SGHRS and CDR2 YFSETQ. The CDR3 contains 14 residues. V lost 0 bases and J lost 6; bases outside the gene matches: 4. The CDR3 spells CASSLDRGDAEAFF. CDR3 coding DNA: TGCGCCAGCAGCTTGGACAGGGGGGATGCTGAAGCTTTCTTT.

In DNA form, the CDR3 reads TGTGCCAGCAGTACCTATAGCGGGAGAGGATACGAGCAGTACTTC. Protein sequence: CASSTYSGRGYEQYF. This rearrangement joins TRBV2 to TRBJ2-7, with TRBD2 matching over 9 bases. After removal of 5 bases from V and 4 bases from J, the junction contained 9 bases not matched to a gene. This CDR3 comprises 15 residues. CDR1 is SNHLY and CDR2 is FYNNEI in the germline V gene.

As for this clone: Other DNA sequences within the sample encode an identical CDR3. V usage is TRBV7-2 and J usage is TRBJ1-1; D might be TRBD1 (6 bases). This CDR3 comprises 13 residues. V shed 1 base and J shed 4 bases, with 7 bases lying between them. Germline lookup yields CDR1 SGHTA and CDR2 FQGNSA. CDR3 protein: CASSLVGATEAFF. The CDR3 DNA sequence: TGTGCCAGCAGCTTAGTGGGGGCCACTGAAGCTTTCTTT.